Shown below are 8 T cell receptor beta chains from a single sample sequenced in a study of Tregs in tolerant kidney transplant recipients. Only in-frame clones appear in the TCRdb table, and some are missing; sequencing was by immunoSEQ multiplex PCR. There are more than 12,000 clones in the sample; about four fifths occur only once, and 1.5% to 2% lies in the top ten. Here the sequenced sample was Tregs from blood, taken before the transplant. These receptors were collected from a human donor who received a combined kidney and bone marrow transplant.

Within the sample, this clone is medium-sized (0.01 to 0.1%). The chain couples TRBV27 to TRBJ1-1; 7 nucleotides align to TRBD1. This CDR3 has 14 residues. V lost 6 bases, J lost 5 bases, and 9 bases stayed unmatched. Germline-derived CDR1 and CDR2 are MNHEY and SMNVEV (reference sequence). DNA for the CDR3: TGTGCCAGCAGCTCCGGACAGGTTAGGACTGAAGCTTTCTTT. Protein product: CASSSGQVRTEAFF.

The V gene is TRBV4-1, the J gene TRBJ1-1, with 10 bases fitting TRBD1. CDR1 and CDR2 (germline): MGHRA, YSYEKL. The CDR3 has 18 residues. Trimming took 3 bases from V and 0 from J; bases not matched to a gene: 10. CDR3 protein: CASSHDPGQGKVNTEAFF. The CDR3 DNA is TGCGCCAGCAGCCACGACCCGGGACAGGGGAAAGTGAACACTGAAGCTTTCTTT.

The V and J genes are TRBV27 and TRBJ2-1, with D uncertain. V dropped 5 bases and J dropped 2 bases, with 19 bases sitting between them. The germline gives CDR1 MNHEY, CDR2 SMNVEV (reference sequence). The CDR3 has 17 amino acids. The CDR3 nucleotides are TGTGCCAGCAGTAATCAGGCGAAATGGATTACCTACAATGAGCAGTTCTTC. It encodes CASSNQAKWITYNEQFF.

This chain uses TRBV6-1 with TRBJ1-2; 7 nucleotides agree with TRBD1. This CDR3 has 16 residues. V dropped 4 bases and J dropped 8; count of bases not matched to a gene: 16. CDR1 MNHNS and CDR2 SASEGT come from the germline V gene. CDR3 loop: CASSVLTGLPSEGYTF. CDR3 bases: TGTGCCAGCAGTGTGTTGACAGGGCTCCCCTCGGAGGGCTACACCTTC.

The J gene is TRBJ2-3, the V gene TRBV5-1; 16 bases agree with TRBD2. The CDR3 covers 17 residues. Looked up from germline, CDR1 is SGHRS and CDR2 is YFSETQ. The J segment lost 7 bases and the V segment lost 4 bases, leaving 9 bases of the junction unmatched. The CDR3 DNA reads TGCGCCAGCAGCCGACAAGGGACTAGCGGGGGGGCCAATACGCAGTATTTT. Translated, it gives CASSRQGTSGGANTQYF.

This rearrangement joins TRBV19 to TRBJ2-2; TRBD2 is a possible D gene (6 bases). The germline CDR1 and CDR2 sequences are LNHDA and SQIVND (reference sequence). The CDR3 contains 16 residues. V dropped 8 bases and J dropped 0 bases, with 16 bases sitting between them. CDR3 amino acids: CASVRVAGSNTGELFF. CDR3 nucleotide sequence: TGTGCCAGTGTTCGTGTGGCGGGGTCGAACACCGGGGAGCTGTTTTTT.

The chain combines TRBV18 with TRBJ2-7; TRBD1 is a possible D gene (6 bases). Trimming took off 3 bases at V and 2 bases at J, with 20 bases between the two ends. CDR3 length equals 17 residues. Germline V CDR1 and CDR2: KGHSH, LQKENI. CDR3 coding DNA: TGTGCCAGCTCACCCACTTGGGGGCAGGGGTCGACCTACGAGCAGTACTTC. It is translated as CASSPTWGQGSTYEQYF.

The chain employs TRBV21-1 and TRBJ2-3; TRBD2, as called in the table, went unchecked against the DNA. TRBV21-1 is annotated as a pseudogene. This CDR3 is built from 16 residues. The CDR3 sequence is CASSTFRSGRADTQYF. The CDR3 DNA is TGTGCCAGCAGCACCTTTCGGAGCGGGAGGGCAGATACGCAGTATTTT.